This TCR beta chain was recorded in a study of blood T cell repertoires in COVID-19. The wider study: Collection of acute and convalescent COVID-19 samples took place in the United States, Italy and Spain. PBMCs, B-cell-depleted T cells, or T cells provided the cDNA or gDNA that made up the material.

Authors' methods: Reference gene primer amplification gave nucleated cell count estimates. Generated by immunoSEQ multiplex PCR, the TCRdb table keeps only in-frame clones and is missing some. V and J calls plus clone size are reproduced from that table; the DNA served to infer D and trimming. In the table there are 110,000 or so clones, 88% of which are singletons. Germline CDR1 is SGHVS and CDR2 is FQNEAQ. The V and J ends lost 1 base and 8 bases respectively, with 5 bases between them. The CDR3 totals 12 residues. J is TRBJ2-2 and V is TRBV7-8; D gene ambiguous. What was sequenced was peripheral blood. This TCR was recovered from a human donor in a cohort sampled during active COVID-19. The CDR3 reads CASSLVPGELFF. The CDR3 DNA reads TGTGCCAGCAGCTTAGTCCCTGGGGAGCTGTTTTTT.